These 21 T cell receptor beta chains were all obtained from the same sample, sequenced in a study of radiotherapy plus CTLA-4 blockade in lung cancer. Sequenced by immunoSEQ multiplex PCR; TCRdb stores in-frame clones only, minus some. The repertoire holds over 75,000 clones, over 80% seen once, with roughly 0.8% in the top ten. Material: peripheral blood, obtained from a patient treated with radiotherapy plus ipilimumab. The receptors were gathered from a human donor with non-small cell lung cancer who had stable disease on radiotherapy plus ipilimumab.

This clone has just a few counts. CDR3 nucleotide sequence: TGTGCCAGCAGAGACAGGGTCTACGAGCAGTACTTC. This codes for CASRDRVYEQYF. V gene TRBV6-5 combines with J gene TRBJ2-7; TRBD1 matches at 7 bases. The CDR3 sequence is 12 residues long. Germline V gene sequence: CDR1 MNHEY, CDR2 SVGAGI. V gave up 6 bases and J gave up 3 bases; unmatched junction bases: 2.

V and J are TRBV30 and TRBJ1-6; 7 bases map to TRBD1. The CDR3 runs to 14 residues. Per the germline V gene, CDR1 is GTSNPN and CDR2 is SVGIG (reference sequence). J lost 4 bases, V lost 0 bases, and 0 bases had no gene match. The CDR3 DNA reads as TGTGCCTGGAGTGTACAGGGGTATAATTCACCCCTCCACTTT. Protein: CAWSVQGYNSPLHF.

The chain has TRBV28 and TRBJ2-3; maybe TRBD2 (5 bases). This CDR3 region has 11 residues. Germline V gene sequence: CDR1 MDHEN, CDR2 SYDVKM. Trimming stripped 6 bases from V and 5 bases from J, with 6 bases between. The CDR3 DNA reads TGTGCCAGCAGACGGGGAGATACGCAGTATTTT. This gives the protein CASRRGDTQYF.

On this clone itself: Mismatch with germline at one junction end may stem from a read error. J is TRBJ2-3 and V is TRBV7-7, with 11 bases matching TRBD1. Germline loops: CDR1 SSHAT, CDR2 FNYEAQ (reference sequence). The CDR3 contains 15 residues. The CDR3: CASSSGTGGTDTQYF. CDR3 coding DNA: TGTGCTAGCAGCTCCGGGACAGGGGGTACAGATACGCAGTATTTT.

The V call is TRBV6-6, the J call TRBJ1-2, with 7 bases identical to TRBD1. This CDR3 has 14 residues. The V and J ends lost 4 bases and 2 bases, in that order; junction bases with no gene match: 4. The germline CDR1 and CDR2 sequences are MNHNY and SVGAGI (reference sequence). The DNA for the CDR3 is TGTGCCAGCAGTTTGGCAGGGGGGAACTATGGCTACACCTTC. This encodes CASSLAGGNYGYTF.

This sequence joins TRBV27 and TRBJ2-3, with TRBD2 matching over 14 bases. V gave up 6 bases and J gave up 1 base; unmatched junction bases: 9. Germline lookup yields CDR1 MNHEY and CDR2 SMNVEV (reference sequence). This CDR3 contains 18 residues. Here the CDR3 reads CASRGLAGDGAGTDTQYF. The CDR3, as DNA: TGTGCCAGCAGGGGACTAGCGGGAGATGGGGCCGGCACAGATACGCAGTATTTT.

This chain uses TRBV27 with TRBJ1-2; D ambiguous. Germline V gene sequence: CDR1 MNHEY, CDR2 SMNVEV (reference sequence). The CDR3 covers 13 residues. Trimming left V 0 bases short and J 4 bases short, with 6 bases between. CDR3 residues: CASSLSGSYGYTF. The CDR3 DNA reads as TGTGCCAGCAGTTTATCAGGCAGCTATGGCTACACCTTC.

This sequence joins TRBV7-9 and TRBJ2-7, with D possibly being TRBD1 (5 bases). Germline V gene data show CDR1 as SEHNR and CDR2 as FQNEAQ (reference sequence). V lost 2 bases to trimming and J lost 5 bases, with 13 bases between them. The CDR3 length is 14 residues. The CDR3 protein is CASSLPRVSDEQYF. In DNA, the CDR3 is TGTGCCAGCAGCTTACCCAGGGTGAGCGACGAGCAGTACTTC.

The chain is built from TRBV13 and TRBJ1-6; a weak D match, TRBD1 (5 bases). Germline-derived CDR1 and CDR2 are PRHDT and FYEKMQ (reference sequence). V lost 3 bases, J lost 7 bases, and 16 bases lay in between. The CDR3 runs to 16 residues. In DNA, the CDR3 is TGTGCCAGCAGCTTCACAGGAGATAGGGACAATTCACCCCTCCACTTT. Amino acids: CASSFTGDRDNSPLHF.

CDR3 DNA: TGCGCCAGCCAAGGTAGTCTAGCGGGGGTCGAGCAGTACTTC. Encoded protein: CASQGSLAGVEQYF. The V gene is TRBV10-2, the J gene TRBJ2-7; 10 bases line up with TRBD2. This CDR3 is 14 amino acids long. The V segment lost 8 bases and the J segment 6 bases; nucleotides outside the gene matches: 10. The germline V gene has CDR1 WSHSY and CDR2 SAAADI.

The V gene is TRBV28, the J gene TRBJ1-2; 10 bases are a match to TRBD1. Germline trimming cut 5 bases from V and 5 bases from J; bases unmatched to any gene: 8. The germline V gene encodes CDR1 MDHEN and CDR2 SYDVKM. The CDR3 runs 15 residues. The DNA for the CDR3 is TGTGCCAGCAGTCGGGACAGGGGTGCTGGGTATGGCTACACCTTC. It yields the protein CASSRDRGAGYGYTF.

This clone has just a few counts. The chain carries TRBV11-2 and TRBJ1-6, with a weak D call TRBD1 (5 bases). Germline V gives CDR1 SGHAT, CDR2 FQNNGV. CDR3 size: 16 residues. Trimming removed 4 bases from V and 7 bases from J, with 17 bases in between. CDR3 bases: TGTGCCAGCAGCTATCGGCGATGGGGGACCAATTCACCCCTCCACTTT. Protein product: CASSYRRWGTNSPLHF. Full variable domain (remainder filled in from reference TRBV11-2 and TRBJ1-6): EAGVAQSPRYKIIEKRQSVAFWCNPISGHATLYWYQQILGQGPKLLIQFQNNGVVDDSQLPKDRFSAERLKGVDSTLKIQPAKLEDSAVYLCASSYRRWGTNSPLHFGNGTRLTVT.

In its sample, this clone was seen a few times. The genes are TRBV5-8 and TRBJ2-1; D possibly corresponds to TRBD2 (7 bases). The CDR3 has 17 amino acids. Trimming left V 2 bases short and J 0 bases short, with 15 bases between. CDR1 and CDR2 (germline): SGHTS, YDEGEE. CDR3 amino acids: CASSFTVGGDSYNEQFF. CDR3 DNA: TGTGCCAGCAGCTTTACGGTAGGGGGGGACTCCTACAATGAGCAGTTCTTC. Based on the CDR3 plus reference TRBV5-8 and TRBJ2-1, the full variable domain is EAGVTQSPTHLIKTRGQQATLRCSPISGHTSVYWYQQALGLGLQFLLWYDEGEERNRGNFPPRFSGRQFPNYSSELNVNALELEDSALYLCASSFTVGGDSYNEQFFGPGTRLTVL.

The V and J genes are TRBV6-1 and TRBJ2-5, with 9 nucleotides matching TRBD1. Germline CDR1 MNHNS, CDR2 SASEGT. V lost 11 bases, J lost 2 bases, and 6 bases stayed unmatched. The CDR3 contains 13 residues. The CDR3 is CAWGQGWQETQYF. The CDR3 bases are TGTGCCTGGGGACAGGGTTGGCAAGAGACCCAGTACTTC.

The V and J genes are TRBV11-2 and TRBJ1-2; TRBD1 agrees at 7 bases. The CDR3 extends over 13 amino acids. V shed 5 bases, J shed 8 bases, and the junction held 8 bases outside the gene matches. Germline CDR1 is SGHAT and CDR2 is FQNNGV. The CDR3 sequence: CASSPTGSGGYTF. The CDR3 nucleotides read TGTGCCAGCAGCCCGACAGGGTCGGGAGGCTACACCTTC. Based on the CDR3 plus reference TRBV11-2 and TRBJ1-2, the full variable domain is EAGVAQSPRYKIIEKRQSVAFWCNPISGHATLYWYQQILGQGPKLLIQFQNNGVVDDSQLPKDRFSAERLKGVDSTLKIQPAKLEDSAVYLCASSPTGSGGYTFGSGTRLTVV.

The genes are TRBV2 and TRBJ1-5; D gene ambiguous. CDR3 length: 12 residues. The germline CDR1 and CDR2 sequences are SNHLY and FYNNEI. V was pared by 6 bases and J by 3 bases, with 6 bases between. In DNA form, the CDR3 reads TGTGCCAGCAGGGCTTACAATCAGCCCCAGCATTTT. Its translation: CASRAYNQPQHF. Together with reference TRBV2 and TRBJ1-5, the CDR3 gives the full variable domain: EPEVTQTPSHQVTQMGQEVILRCVPISNHLYFYWYRQILGQKVEFLVSFYNNEISEKSEIFDDQFSVERPDGSNFTLKIRSTKLEDSAMYFCASRAYNQPQHFGDGTRLSIL.

The genes are TRBV28 and TRBJ2-4; 14 bases are shared with TRBD2. J gave up 0 bases and V 6 bases, and 7 bases lay outside the gene matches. CDR1 and CDR2 from the germline V gene are MDHEN and SYDVKM. The CDR3 is 18 amino acids. The chain's CDR3 is CASSWTSGRSLAKNIQYF. DNA for the CDR3: TGTGCCAGCAGCTGGACTAGCGGGAGGTCGCTAGCCAAAAACATTCAGTACTTC.

The V gene is TRBV10-1, the J gene TRBJ1-1, with D unclear. The length of the CDR3 is 16 residues. The V gene's germline CDR1 is WNHNN and CDR2 SYGVQD (reference sequence). V was pared by 3 bases and J by 1 base, with 15 bases between. In DNA, the CDR3 is TGCGCCAGCAGTGACCCTCCCCAAGTCACGAACACTGAAGCTTTCTTT. This codes for CASSDPPQVTNTEAFF.

This clone has only a few counts. The chain's CDR3 is CASSRTGRTGELFF. DNA of the CDR3: TGTGCCAGCAGTAGGACAGGGAGAACCGGGGAGCTGTTTTTT. The rearrangement uses TRBV2 and TRBJ2-2; 8 nucleotides line up with TRBD1. The V gene end was trimmed by 5 bases and the J gene end by 5 bases; junction bases not matched to a gene: 4. Germline V gives CDR1 SNHLY, CDR2 FYNNEI. The CDR3 is 14 residues long.

V is TRBV18 and J is TRBJ2-1; 9 positions agree with TRBD1. Germline CDR1 is KGHSH and CDR2 is LQKENI. This CDR3 region has 15 residues. V lost 2 bases, J lost 9 bases, and 8 bases stayed unmatched. As DNA, the CDR3 is TGTGCCAGCTCACCAGTTCCGGGACAGGGCGGTGAGCAGTTCTTC. Residues: CASSPVPGQGGEQFF.

The V call is TRBV5-1, the J call TRBJ2-3; TRBD2 matches at 11 bases. CDR3 length: 14 amino acids. Unmatched junction bases numbered 3, after V lost 5 bases and J lost 4 bases. Looked up from germline, CDR1 is SGHRS and CDR2 is YFSETQ. CDR3 sequence: CASRRSGGADTQYF. CDR3 coding DNA: TGCGCCAGCAGACGTAGCGGGGGGGCAGATACGCAGTATTTT.